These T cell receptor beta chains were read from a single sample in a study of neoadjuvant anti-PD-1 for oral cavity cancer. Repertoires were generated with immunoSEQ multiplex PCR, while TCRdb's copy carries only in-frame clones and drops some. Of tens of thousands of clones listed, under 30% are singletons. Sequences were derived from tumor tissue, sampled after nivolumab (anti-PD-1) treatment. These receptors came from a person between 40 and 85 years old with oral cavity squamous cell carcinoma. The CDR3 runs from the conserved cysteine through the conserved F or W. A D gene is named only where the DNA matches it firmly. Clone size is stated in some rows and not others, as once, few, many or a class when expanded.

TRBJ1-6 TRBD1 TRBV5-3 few TGTGCCAGAAGCGGGAATTCAGGGGGCGCAGAAAGATCACCCCTCCACTTT CARSGNSGGAERSPLHF
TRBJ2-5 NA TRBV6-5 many TGTGCCAGCAGTTCTTCCCGGGGCAGGGGTGCGGAGACCCAGTACTTC CASSSSRGRGAETQYF
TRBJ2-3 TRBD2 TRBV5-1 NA TGCGCCAGCAGCTCTCGACTAGCGGGGGGAGTCCGATCAGATACGCAGTATTTT CASSSRLAGGVRSDTQYF
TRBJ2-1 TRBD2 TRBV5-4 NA TGTGCCAGCAGCCAAGGACGTGGTGCGGGAGCGGGTAATGAGCAGTTCTTC CASSQGRGAGAGNEQFF
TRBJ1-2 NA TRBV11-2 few TGTGCCAGCAGCTTAGACAGGGTCTATGGCTACACCTTC CASSLDRVYGYTF
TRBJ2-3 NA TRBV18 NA TGTGCCAGCTCACCAGCAACTTTGAGCGGAACCACAGATACGCAGTATTTT CASSPATLSGTTDTQYF
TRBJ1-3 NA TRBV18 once TGTGCCAGCTCACCATCGGGGAAGGGTGGAAACACCATATATTTT CASSPSGKGGNTIYF
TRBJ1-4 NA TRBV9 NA TGTGCCAGCAGCGTAGCGAACGGGGAAGGTGAAAAACTGTTTTTT CASSVANGEGEKLFF
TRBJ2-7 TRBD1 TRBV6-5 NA TGTGCCAGCAGTAGGACTGGGGACAGGGGGTACGAGCAGTACTTC CASSRTGDRGYEQYF
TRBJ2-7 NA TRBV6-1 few TGTGCCAGCAAGGAAACCTACGAGCAGTACTTC CASKETYEQYF